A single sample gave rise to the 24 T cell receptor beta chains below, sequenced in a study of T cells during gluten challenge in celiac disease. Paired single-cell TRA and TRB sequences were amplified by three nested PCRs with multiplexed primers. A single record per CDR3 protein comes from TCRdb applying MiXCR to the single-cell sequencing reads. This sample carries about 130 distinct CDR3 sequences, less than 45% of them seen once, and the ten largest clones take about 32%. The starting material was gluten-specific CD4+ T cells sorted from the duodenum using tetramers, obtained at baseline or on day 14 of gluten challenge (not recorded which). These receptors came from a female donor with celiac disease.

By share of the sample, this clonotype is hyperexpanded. CDR3 bases: TGTGCCAGCACCCAGAGGGTAGAGTACTCTGGAAACACCATATATTTT. Translating gives CASTQRVEYSGNTIYF. This chain uses TRBV5-6 with TRBJ1-3; D is unclear. CDR3 length: 16 residues. Germline CDR1 reads SGHDT; CDR2 reads YYEEEE. V lost 6 bases and J 0 bases, leaving 16 bases between the germline ends.

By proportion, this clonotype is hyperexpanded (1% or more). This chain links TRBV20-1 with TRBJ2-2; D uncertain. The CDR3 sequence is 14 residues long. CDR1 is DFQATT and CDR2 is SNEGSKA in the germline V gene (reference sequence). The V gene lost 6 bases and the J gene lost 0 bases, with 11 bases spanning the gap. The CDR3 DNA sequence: TGCAGTGCCCGTGGGCTGGCGAACACCGGGGAGCTGTTTTTT. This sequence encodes CSARGLANTGELFF.

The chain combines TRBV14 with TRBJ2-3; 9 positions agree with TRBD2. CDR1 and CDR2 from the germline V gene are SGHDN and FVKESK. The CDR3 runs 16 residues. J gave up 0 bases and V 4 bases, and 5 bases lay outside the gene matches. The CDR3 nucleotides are TGTGCCAGCAGCCTACCTAGCGGGGAAAGCACAGATACGCAGTATTTT. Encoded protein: CASSLPSGESTDTQYF.

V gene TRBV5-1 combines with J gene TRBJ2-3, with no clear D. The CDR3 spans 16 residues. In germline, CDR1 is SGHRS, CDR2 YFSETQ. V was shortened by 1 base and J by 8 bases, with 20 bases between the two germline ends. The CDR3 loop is CASSLHELQPSGTQYF. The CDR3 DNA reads TGCGCCAGCAGCTTGCATGAACTCCAACCTTCGGGTACGCAGTATTTT.

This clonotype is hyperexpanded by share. DNA for the CDR3: TGTGCCAGCAGCTTAAGGGACAGGGATGGCTACACCTTC. Protein product: CASSLRDRDGYTF. The gene calls are TRBV7-9 and TRBJ1-2; 9 nucleotides agree with TRBD1. Germline V gives CDR1 SEHNR, CDR2 FQNEAQ (reference sequence). The CDR3 is 13 residues long. V gave up 2 bases and J gave up 6 bases; unmatched junction bases: 1.

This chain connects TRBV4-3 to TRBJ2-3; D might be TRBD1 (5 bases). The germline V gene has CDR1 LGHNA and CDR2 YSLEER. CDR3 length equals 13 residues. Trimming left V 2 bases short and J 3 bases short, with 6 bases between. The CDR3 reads CASSQRTTDTQYF. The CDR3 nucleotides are TGCGCCAGCAGCCAACGGACAACAGATACGCAGTATTTT.

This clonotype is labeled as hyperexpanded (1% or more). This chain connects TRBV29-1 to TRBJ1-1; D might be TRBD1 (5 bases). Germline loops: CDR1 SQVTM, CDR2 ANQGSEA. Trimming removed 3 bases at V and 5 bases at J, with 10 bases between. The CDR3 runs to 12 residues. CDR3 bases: TGCAGCGTTGACAGGGTGGGTACTGAAGCTTTCTTT. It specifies CSVDRVGTEAFF. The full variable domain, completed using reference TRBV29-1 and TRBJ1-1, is SAVISQKPSRDICQRGTSLTIQCQVDSQVTMMFWYRQQPGQSLTLIATANQGSEATYESGFVIDKFPISRPNLTFSTLTVSNMSPEDSSIYLCSVDRVGTEAFFGQGTRLTVV.

This chain's CDR3 is CSGFDTEAFF. CDR3 bases: TGCAGCGGTTTTGACACTGAAGCTTTCTTT. The chain uses TRBV29-1 and TRBJ1-1; D gene unclear. The germline CDR1 and CDR2 sequences are SQVTM and ANQGSEA. V shed 7 bases and J shed 3 bases, with 6 bases lying between them. The CDR3 is 10 amino acids.

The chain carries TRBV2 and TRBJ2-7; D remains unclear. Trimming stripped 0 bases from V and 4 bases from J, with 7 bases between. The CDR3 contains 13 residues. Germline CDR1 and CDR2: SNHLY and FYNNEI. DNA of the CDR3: TGTGCCAGCAGTGAAGCTTACCGTTACGAGCAGTACGTC. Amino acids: CASSEAYRYEQYV.

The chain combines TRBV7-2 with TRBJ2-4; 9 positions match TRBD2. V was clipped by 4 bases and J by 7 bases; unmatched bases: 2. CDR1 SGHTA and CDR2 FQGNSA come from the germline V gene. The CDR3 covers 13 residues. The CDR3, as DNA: TGTGCCAGCAGCTCGCGGGGGGGTAACATTCAGTACTTC. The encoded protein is CASSSRGGNIQYF. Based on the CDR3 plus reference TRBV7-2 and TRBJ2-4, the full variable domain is GAGVSQSPSNKVTEKGKDVELRCDPISGHTALYWYRQSLGQGLEFLIYFQGNSAPDKSGLPSDRFSAERTGGSVSTLTIQRTQQEDSAVYLCASSSRGGNIQYFGAGTRLSVL.

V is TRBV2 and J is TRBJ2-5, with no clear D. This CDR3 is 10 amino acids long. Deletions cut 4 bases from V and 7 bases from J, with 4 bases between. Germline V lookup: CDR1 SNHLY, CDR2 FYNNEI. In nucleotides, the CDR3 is TGTGCCAGCAGTGTAGGGACCCAGTACTTC. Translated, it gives CASSVGTQYF. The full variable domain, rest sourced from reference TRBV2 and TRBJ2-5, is EPEVTQTPSHQVTQMGQEVILRCVPISNHLYFYWYRQILGQKVEFLVSFYNNEISEKSEIFDDQFSVERPDGSNFTLKIRSTKLEDSAMYFCASSVGTQYFGPGTRLLVL.

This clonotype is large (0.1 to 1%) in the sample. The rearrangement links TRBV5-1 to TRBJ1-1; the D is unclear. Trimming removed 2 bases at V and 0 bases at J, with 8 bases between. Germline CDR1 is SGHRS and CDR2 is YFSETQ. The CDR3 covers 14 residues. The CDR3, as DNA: TGCGCCAGCAGCTTTAAAGGGATGAACACTGAAGCTTTCTTT. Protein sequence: CASSFKGMNTEAFF.

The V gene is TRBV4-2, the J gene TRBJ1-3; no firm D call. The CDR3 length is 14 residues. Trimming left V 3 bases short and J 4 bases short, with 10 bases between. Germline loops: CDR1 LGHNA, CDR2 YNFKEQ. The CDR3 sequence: CASSQPGPGNTIYF. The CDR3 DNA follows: TGTGCCAGCAGCCAGCCCGGACCCGGAAACACCATATATTTT.

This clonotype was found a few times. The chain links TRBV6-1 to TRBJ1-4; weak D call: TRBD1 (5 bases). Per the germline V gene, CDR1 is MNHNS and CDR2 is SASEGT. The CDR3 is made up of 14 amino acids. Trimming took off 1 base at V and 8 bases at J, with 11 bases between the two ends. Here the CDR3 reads CASSEVAGYEKLFF. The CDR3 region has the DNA TGTGCCAGCAGTGAAGTGGCAGGGTACGAAAAACTGTTTTTT.

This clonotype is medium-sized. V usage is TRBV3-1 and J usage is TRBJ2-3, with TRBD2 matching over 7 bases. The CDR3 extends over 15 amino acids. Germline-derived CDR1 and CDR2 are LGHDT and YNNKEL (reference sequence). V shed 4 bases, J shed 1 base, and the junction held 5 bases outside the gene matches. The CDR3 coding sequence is TGTGCCAGCAGCCGACCTAGCGGTGGCACAGATACGCAGTATTTT. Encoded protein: CASSRPSGGTDTQYF.

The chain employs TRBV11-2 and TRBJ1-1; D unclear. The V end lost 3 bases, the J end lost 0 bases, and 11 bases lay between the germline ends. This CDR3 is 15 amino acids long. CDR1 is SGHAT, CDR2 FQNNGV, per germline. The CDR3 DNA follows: TGTGCCAGCAGCTTTAACAGCCTAATGAACACTGAAGCTTTCTTT. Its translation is CASSFNSLMNTEAFF.

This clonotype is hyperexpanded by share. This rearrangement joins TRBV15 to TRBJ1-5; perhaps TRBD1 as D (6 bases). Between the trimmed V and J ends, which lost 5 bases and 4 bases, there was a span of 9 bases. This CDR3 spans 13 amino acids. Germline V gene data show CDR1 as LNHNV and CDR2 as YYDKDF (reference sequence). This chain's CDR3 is CATSLGGNQPQHF. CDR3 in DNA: TGTGCCACCAGCTTAGGGGGGAATCAGCCCCAGCATTTT.

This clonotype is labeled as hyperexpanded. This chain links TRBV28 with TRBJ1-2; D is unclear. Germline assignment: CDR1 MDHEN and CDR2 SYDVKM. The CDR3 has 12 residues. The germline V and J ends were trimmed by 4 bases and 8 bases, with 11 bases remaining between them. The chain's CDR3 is CASSSASRGYTF. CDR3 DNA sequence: TGTGCCAGCAGTTCGGCATCACGGGGCTACACCTTC.

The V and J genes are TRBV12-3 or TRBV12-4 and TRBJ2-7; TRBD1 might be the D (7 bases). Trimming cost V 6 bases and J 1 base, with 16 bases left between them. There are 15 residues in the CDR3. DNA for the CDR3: TGTGCCAGCAGGCCCAGGGGGGCGCCTTCCTACGAGCAGTACTTC. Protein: CASRPRGAPSYEQYF.

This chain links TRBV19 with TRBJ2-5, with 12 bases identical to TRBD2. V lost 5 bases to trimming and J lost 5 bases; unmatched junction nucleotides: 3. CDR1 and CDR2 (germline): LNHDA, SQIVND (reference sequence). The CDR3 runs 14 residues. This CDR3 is CASSVGTSGETQYF. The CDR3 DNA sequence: TGTGCCAGTAGTGTCGGGACTAGCGGGGAGACCCAGTACTTC.

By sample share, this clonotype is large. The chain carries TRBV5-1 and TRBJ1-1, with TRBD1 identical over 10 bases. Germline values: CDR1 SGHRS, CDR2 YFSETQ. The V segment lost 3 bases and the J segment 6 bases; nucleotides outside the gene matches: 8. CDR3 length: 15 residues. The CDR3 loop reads CASSWGDRGGSEAFF. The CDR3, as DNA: TGCGCCAGCAGCTGGGGGGACAGGGGAGGGTCTGAAGCTTTCTTT.

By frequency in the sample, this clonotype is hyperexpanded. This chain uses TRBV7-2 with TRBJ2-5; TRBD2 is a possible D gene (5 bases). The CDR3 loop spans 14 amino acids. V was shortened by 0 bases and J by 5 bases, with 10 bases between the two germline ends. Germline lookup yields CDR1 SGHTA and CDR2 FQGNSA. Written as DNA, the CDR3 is TGTGCCAGCAGCTTAGCCAGTAGAGGGGAGACCCAGTACTTC. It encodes CASSLASRGETQYF.

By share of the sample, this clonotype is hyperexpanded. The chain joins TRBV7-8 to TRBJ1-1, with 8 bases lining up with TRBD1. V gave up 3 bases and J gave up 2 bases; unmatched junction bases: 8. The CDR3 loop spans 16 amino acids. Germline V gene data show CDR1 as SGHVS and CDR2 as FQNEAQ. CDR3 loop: CASSFGTGRANTEAFF. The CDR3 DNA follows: TGTGCCAGCAGCTTTGGGACAGGCAGGGCTAACACTGAAGCTTTCTTT. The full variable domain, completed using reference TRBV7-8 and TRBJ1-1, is GAGVSQSPRYKVAKRGQDVALRCDPISGHVSLFWYQQALGQGPEFLTYFQNEAQLDKSGLPSDRFFAERPEGSVSTLKIQRTQQEDSAVYLCASSFGTGRANTEAFFGQGTRLTVV.

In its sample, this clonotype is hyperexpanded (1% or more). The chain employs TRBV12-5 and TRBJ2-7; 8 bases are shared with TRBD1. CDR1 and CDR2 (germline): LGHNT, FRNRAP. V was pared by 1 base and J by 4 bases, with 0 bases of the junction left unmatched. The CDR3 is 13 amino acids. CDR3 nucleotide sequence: TGTGCTAGTGGTTTGGACAGGGGGTACGAGCAGTACTTC. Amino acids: CASGLDRGYEQYF. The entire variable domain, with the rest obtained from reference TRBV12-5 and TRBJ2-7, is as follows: DARVTQTPRHKVTEMGQEVTMRCQPILGHNTVFWYRQTMMQGLELLAYFRNRAPLDDSGMPKDRFSAEMPDATLATLKIQPSEPRDSAVYFCASGLDRGYEQYFGPGTRLTVT.